Given below is one T cell receptor beta chain in context. What it binds is not known. The sample belongs to a study of CD8 T cells in Susac syndrome. Background on the study: The Susac syndrome patients were therapy-naive, on corticosteroids, or on intravenous immunoglobulin alone at blood draw.

TCR beta sequencing was performed on blood CD8+ and CD4+ T cells. The study, taken as a whole, reports: When the CD4+ T cell repertoires of patients with Susac syndrome were examined, they did not show any clonal expansion.

Random hexamers primed reverse transcription of about 0.5 to 1 ug RNA. MiXCR, run by TCRdb on the immunoSEQ multiplex PCR reads, gives a single entry per CDR3 protein. The sample includes around 230,000 distinct CDR3 sequences, about 95% of them seen just once. Germline lookup yields CDR1 SGHRS and CDR2 YFSETQ. V was pared by 1 base and J by 6 bases, with 17 bases between. The CDR3 length is 16 residues. The V call is TRBV5-1, the J call TRBJ2-1; tentative D call: TRBD2 (5 bases). Sequencing was performed on CD4+ T cells from PBMCs. The clonotype originates from a human donor with Susac syndrome. The CDR3 loop is CASSLYTAGLTNEQFF. The CDR3, as DNA: TGCGCCAGCAGCTTGTATACGGCGGGCCTAACCAATGAGCAGTTCTTC.